The next 25 T cell receptor beta chains were all read from a single sample in a study of blood T cell repertoires in COVID-19. Measured with immunoSEQ multiplex PCR; TCRdb has only the in-frame clones, and not every one. The table includes approximately 410,000 clones, just over 85% detected once. Source material: peripheral blood. These receptors all come from a woman younger than 45 with active or convalescent COVID-19.

CDR3 residues: CASSVWDRTSNTEAFF. CDR3 DNA sequence: TGTGCCAGCAGTGTGTGGGACAGGACGTCGAACACTGAAGCTTTCTTT. J is TRBJ1-1 and V is TRBV2; 8 nucleotides line up with TRBD1. The CDR3 covers 16 residues. Germline trimming cut 4 bases from V and 1 base from J; bases unmatched to any gene: 8. From germline, CDR1 is SNHLY and CDR2 FYNNEI. Supplemented by reference TRBV2 and TRBJ1-1, the full variable domain reads EPEVTQTPSHQVTQMGQEVILRCVPISNHLYFYWYRQILGQKVEFLVSFYNNEISEKSEIFDDQFSVERPDGSNFTLKIRSTKLEDSAMYFCASSVWDRTSNTEAFFGQGTRLTVV.

V is TRBV27 and J is TRBJ1-1; 7 bases fit TRBD1. Looked up from germline, CDR1 is MNHEY and CDR2 is SMNVEV (reference sequence). CDR3 length: 15 amino acids. Germline trimming cut 4 bases from V and 2 bases from J; bases unmatched to any gene: 7. The CDR3 loop reads CASSSTRTGNTEAFF. DNA of the CDR3: TGTGCCAGCAGTTCAACAAGGACAGGCAACACTGAAGCTTTCTTT.

As concerns this clone: One end of the junction is discordant with germline, which a read error may explain. The chain carries TRBV2 and TRBJ2-1; 8 nucleotides agree with TRBD2. The CDR3 totals 15 residues. Germline V gene lookup returns CDR1 SNHLY and CDR2 FYNNEI. The CDR3 region has the DNA TGTGCCAGCAGTGAAGGCTCAGCGGGAGTACGCCCGATGATCTTC. Translated: CASSEGSAGVRPMIF.

This clone has just a few counts. This rearrangement joins TRBV9 to TRBJ1-1; 7 bases line up with TRBD1. After removal of 0 bases from V and 1 base from J, the junction contained 6 bases not matched to a gene. CDR1 and CDR2 (germline): SGDLS, YYNGEE. This CDR3 is built from 16 residues. The CDR3 protein is CASSVVQGGRNTEAFF. Written as DNA, the CDR3 is TGTGCCAGCAGCGTAGTGCAGGGGGGAAGGAACACTGAAGCTTTCTTT.

The rearrangement links TRBV3-1 (or the pseudogene TRBV3-2) to TRBJ2-4; D is ambiguous. CDR1 LGHDT and CDR2 YNNKEL come from the germline V gene (reference sequence). V was cut by 5 bases and J by 0 bases, with 8 bases left in between. The CDR3 covers 14 residues. The CDR3 spells CASSSPIAKNIQYF. The CDR3 DNA reads TGTGCCAGCAGCTCCCCCATAGCCAAAAACATTCAGTACTTC.

V gene TRBV18 combines with J gene TRBJ1-1, with D unresolved. Germline loops: CDR1 KGHSH, CDR2 LQKENI. The CDR3 totals 12 residues. Trimming took off 3 bases at V and 6 bases at J, with 8 bases between the two ends. Here the CDR3 DNA reads TGTGCCAGCTCACCGCAGGCCGCTGAAGCTTTCTTT. Translated, it gives CASSPQAAEAFF.

This chain links TRBV10-2 with TRBJ1-3; D remains ambiguous. The germline gives CDR1 WSHSY, CDR2 SAAADI. The V end lost 3 bases, the J end lost 2 bases, and 8 bases lay between the germline ends. This CDR3 region has 14 residues. In DNA form, the CDR3 reads TGCGCCAGCAGTGATGGTGGGCCTGGAAACACCATATATTTT. Translation: CASSDGGPGNTIYF.

This chain uses TRBV3-1 (or the pseudogene TRBV3-2) with TRBJ1-1, with 8 positions matching TRBD1. The V segment lost 3 bases and the J segment 5 bases; nucleotides outside the gene matches: 5. This CDR3 region has 14 residues. CDR1 is LGHDT and CDR2 is YNNKEL in the germline V gene (reference sequence). The CDR3 DNA reads as TGTGCCAGCAGCCACACAGGGGGGGGAACTGAAGCTTTCTTT. Encoded protein: CASSHTGGGTEAFF.

This chain uses TRBV12-3 or TRBV12-4 with TRBJ1-2; possibly TRBD1 for D (6 bases). This CDR3 spans 13 amino acids. V lost 2 bases and J lost 7, with 11 bases in between. In DNA form, the CDR3 reads TGTGCCAGCAGTTTAAGGGGGTTGGGTGGCTACACCTTC. As protein: CASSLRGLGGYTF.

The gene calls are TRBV24-1 and TRBJ2-2, with D uncertain. The germline V gene has CDR1 KGHDR and CDR2 SFDVKD. Trimming took off 6 bases at V and 4 bases at J, with 5 bases between the two ends. The CDR3 covers 12 residues. The CDR3 DNA follows: TGTGCCACCAGTAGTAGCACCGGGGAGCTGTTTTTT. It is translated as CATSSSTGELFF.

The chain combines TRBV5-1 with TRBJ1-5; 7 bases are shared with TRBD1. There are 14 residues in the CDR3. From germline, CDR1 is SGHRS and CDR2 YFSETQ. V lost 3 bases, J lost 3 bases, and 3 bases stayed unmatched. Written as DNA, the CDR3 is TGCGCCAGCAGCTCCGGGACAGACAATCAGCCCCAGCATTTT. It codes for CASSSGTDNQPQHF.

The chain uses TRBV15 and TRBJ2-3; 9 bases match TRBD1. Per the germline V gene, CDR1 is LNHNV and CDR2 is YYDKDF (reference sequence). The ends lost 1 base at V and 5 bases at J; junction bases unmatched: 7. This CDR3 is built from 16 residues. The CDR3 coding sequence is TGTGCCACCAGCAGAGTTGGGACAGGGAGGCTAGATACGCAGTATTTT. As protein: CATSRVGTGRLDTQYF.

The rearrangement uses TRBV2 and TRBJ2-5; 12 nucleotides line up with TRBD2. The CDR3 length is 16 residues. The trim removed 3 bases at V and 5 bases at J, leaving 7 bases unmatched. Germline lookup yields CDR1 SNHLY and CDR2 FYNNEI. Here the CDR3 DNA reads TGTGCCAGCAGTGAGGCTAGCGGGAGGGTAGGGGAGACCCAGTACTTC. This gives the protein CASSEASGRVGETQYF.

The chain recombines TRBV4-1 with TRBJ2-5; D perhaps matches TRBD1 (5 bases). CDR3 length: 16 amino acids. Germline V gives CDR1 MGHRA, CDR2 YSYEKL. V was clipped by 1 base and J by 0 bases, with 12 bases between them. For the CDR3, the DNA is TGCGCCAGCAGCCAAGCTGACAGATTGTACCAAGAGACCCAGTACTTC. Translation: CASSQADRLYQETQYF.

The rearrangement links TRBV30 to TRBJ2-7; D not certain. Germline lookup yields CDR1 GTSNPN and CDR2 SVGIG (reference sequence). This CDR3 has 14 amino acids. The germline V and J ends were trimmed by 1 base and 2 bases, with 12 bases remaining between them. The CDR3 loop is CAWSGNAGPYEQYF. CDR3 in DNA: TGTGCCTGGAGTGGAAATGCAGGCCCCTACGAGCAGTACTTC.

The V and J genes are TRBV4-2 and TRBJ1-1; unclear D gene. The V end lost 0 bases, the J end lost 1 base, and 12 bases lay between the germline ends. Germline V CDR1 and CDR2: LGHNA, YNFKEQ. CDR3 length: 16 residues. The CDR3 coding sequence is TGTGCCAGCAGCCAAGATGAGGCCAGACCGAACACTGAAGCTTTCTTT. It specifies CASSQDEARPNTEAFF.

This rearrangement joins TRBV18 to TRBJ2-1; TRBD1 matches 8 bases. The CDR3 sequence is 15 residues long. V lost 2 bases, J lost 7 bases, and 7 bases stayed unmatched. In germline, CDR1 is KGHSH, CDR2 LQKENI. The CDR3 sequence is CASSPYADRANEQFF. The CDR3 DNA reads TGTGCCAGCTCACCATATGCGGACAGGGCTAATGAGCAGTTCTTC.

V usage is TRBV12-3 or TRBV12-4 and J usage is TRBJ1-2; D unresolved. The V end lost 3 bases, the J end lost 10 bases, and 15 bases lay between the germline ends. This CDR3 region has 13 residues. The DNA of the CDR3 is TGTGCCAGCAGTTTGAGAGTAACTATGGTCTACACCTTC. As protein: CASSLRVTMVYTF.

This clone has more than one count but fewer than ten. V gene TRBV9 combines with J gene TRBJ1-3, with unresolved D. Germline V gene lookup returns CDR1 SGDLS and CDR2 YYNGEE. The CDR3 has 18 amino acids. V gave up 0 bases and J gave up 0 bases, with 16 bases separating them. The chain's CDR3 is CASSVEGLPKSSGNTIYF. Written as DNA, the CDR3 is TGTGCCAGCAGCGTAGAAGGACTCCCAAAGAGCTCTGGAAACACCATATATTTT.

This chain uses TRBV7-9 with TRBJ1-5; D is unresolved. Germline V gene lookup returns CDR1 SEHNR and CDR2 FQNEAQ (reference sequence). This CDR3 has 13 amino acids. Trimming removed 5 bases at V and 6 bases at J, with 11 bases between. The CDR3 region is CASSVTEGQPQHF. CDR3 in DNA: TGTGCCAGCAGCGTCACAGAGGGTCAGCCCCAGCATTTT. Full variable domain (outside the CDR3, taken from reference TRBV7-9 and TRBJ1-5): DTGVSQNPRHKITKRGQNVTFRCDPISEHNRLYWYRQTLGQGPEFLTYFQNEAQLEKSRLLSDRFSAERPKGSFSTLEIQRTEQGDSAMYLCASSVTEGQPQHFGDGTRLSIL.

The V call is TRBV10-3, the J call TRBJ1-2, with 11 nucleotides matching TRBD1. Germline V gene sequence: CDR1 ENHRY, CDR2 SYGVKD. The CDR3 extends over 15 amino acids. V lost 6 bases to trimming and J lost 3 bases; unmatched junction nucleotides: 6. The CDR3 DNA reads as TGTGCCATCAGGGCCGGGACAGGGGGTGACTATGGCTACACCTTC. Its translation: CAIRAGTGGDYGYTF.

The CDR3 sequence: CASSPPAGPNYGYTF. The CDR3 bases are TGTGCCAGCTCACCACCTGCAGGGCCTAACTATGGCTACACCTTC. This chain connects TRBV18 to TRBJ1-2; weak D call: TRBD1 (5 bases). From germline, CDR1 is KGHSH and CDR2 LQKENI. Trimming removed 0 bases from V and 0 bases from J, with 8 bases in between. The CDR3 is 15 residues long. The full variable domain, with the rest looked up from reference TRBV18 and TRBJ1-2, is NAGVMQNPRHLVRRRGQEARLRCSPMKGHSHVYWYRQLPEEGLKFMVYLQKENIIDESGMPKERFSAEFPKEGPSILRIQQVVRGDSAAYFCASSPPAGPNYGYTFGSGTRLTVV.

This clone was counted between two and nine times. V usage is TRBV4-1 and J usage is TRBJ1-2; 8 bases fit TRBD1. This CDR3 has 15 amino acids. Per germline, CDR1 MGHRA and CDR2 YSYEKL. Unmatched junction bases numbered 7, after V lost 3 bases and J lost 4 bases. The CDR3: CASSQTDRAGYGYTF. CDR3 bases: TGCGCCAGCAGCCAGACGGACAGGGCGGGCTATGGCTACACCTTC.

This sequence joins TRBV18 and TRBJ2-7, with 7 positions matching TRBD1. The CDR3 totals 15 residues. V was clipped by 0 bases and J by 3 bases; unmatched bases: 5. Germline CDR1 reads KGHSH; CDR2 reads LQKENI. CDR3 in amino acids: CASSPPGQVNYEQYF. CDR3 in DNA: TGTGCCAGCTCACCACCTGGACAGGTAAACTACGAGCAGTACTTC.

The chain employs TRBV19 and TRBJ1-1; D perhaps matches TRBD1 (6 bases). V lost 3 bases, J lost 4 bases, and 9 bases lay in between. In germline, CDR1 is LNHDA, CDR2 SQIVND (reference sequence). The CDR3 runs 13 residues. This CDR3 is CASSILTGTEAFF. The CDR3 DNA is TGTGCCAGTAGTATTTTGACAGGCACTGAAGCTTTCTTT.